This T cell receptor beta chain was obtained from a study of blood T cell repertoires in COVID-19. The repertoire was sequenced with immunoSEQ multiplex PCR; TCRdb's copy has only in-frame clones and lacks some. The sample lists around 60,000 clones; more than 90% were seen once. The CDR3 loop spans 15 amino acids. The V segment lost 4 bases and the J segment 2 bases; nucleotides outside the gene matches: 4. Germline values: CDR1 MGHRA, CDR2 YSYEKL. The clonotype was recovered from a man between 60 and 70 years old with acute or convalescent COVID-19. This sequence joins TRBV4-1 and TRBJ1-4, with TRBD1 matching 7 bases. The sample was peripheral blood. The CDR3 nucleotides read TGCGCCAGCAGCCCCGACAGGGCTACTAATGAAAAACTGTTTTTT. Its translation is CASSPDRATNEKLFF.